One and the same sample provided the 20 T cell receptor beta chains below, sequenced in a study of Graves' ophthalmopathy and Graves' hyperthyroidism. TCR beta CDR3 amplification used RNA transcripts. The authors performed first-round RT-PCR with HTBI primers and then a second-round multiplex PCR. TCRdb called the multiplex PCR reads again in MiXCR, with one record for every CDR3 protein. The sample has about 740,000 distinct CDR3 sequences; 40% are singletons. Sequenced sample: peripheral blood. Source of these receptors: an adult man with Graves' ophthalmopathy.

The rearrangement joins TRBV20-1 to TRBJ2-7; 9 bases map to TRBD2. J was trimmed by 2 bases and V by 6 bases; bases with no gene match: 8. This CDR3 has 14 amino acids. The germline V gene encodes CDR1 DFQATT and CDR2 SNEGSKA (reference sequence). The CDR3 region has the DNA TGCAGTGCACCCTTCGCGGGGGGGACCTACGAGCAGTACTTC. Residues: CSAPFAGGTYEQYF.

This clonotype was seen ten or more times. The CDR3 here is CASSIDRGTETQYF. CDR3 coding DNA: TGTGCCAGTAGTATAGATCGGGGGACGGAGACCCAGTACTTC. This chain joins TRBV19 and TRBJ2-5; weak D call: TRBD2 (6 bases). CDR1 and CDR2 (germline): LNHDA, SQIVND (reference sequence). This CDR3 contains 14 residues. Trimming stripped 0 bases from V and 5 bases from J, with 10 bases between.

Concerning this clonotype: One end of the junction does not line up with germline, which may come from a read error. The V gene is TRBV5-6, the J gene TRBJ2-5; D ambiguous. This CDR3 has 14 amino acids. Germline CDR1 SGHDT, CDR2 YYEEEE. This CDR3 is CASSFGVYQETQYF. The CDR3 DNA reads as TGTGCCAGCAGCTTTGGAGTCTACCAGGAGACCCAGTACTTC.

This clonotype was seen repeatedly, ten times or more. The V gene is TRBV7-2, the J gene TRBJ1-4, with 7 bases aligning to TRBD1. This CDR3 comprises 16 residues. Germline V gene data show CDR1 as SGHTA and CDR2 as FQGNSA. V shed 6 bases and J 5 bases; nucleotides not matched to a gene: 12. The DNA for the CDR3 is TGTGCCAGCAGTAGAGATGGGGGACAGCCAAATGAAAAACTGTTTTTT. This codes for CASSRDGGQPNEKLFF.

This chain links TRBV20-1 with TRBJ2-3; no firm D call. Per germline, CDR1 DFQATT and CDR2 SNEGSKA (reference sequence). The CDR3 length is 12 residues. Trimming took off 2 bases at V and 2 bases at J, with 5 bases between the two ends. CDR3 in DNA: TGCAGTGCTAGATCTACCACAGATACGCAGTATTTT. Translated: CSARSTTDTQYF.

There are a few counts of this clonotype. V is TRBV2 and J is TRBJ1-6, with D possibly being TRBD1 (6 bases). The CDR3 is 16 amino acids. The germline V gene has CDR1 SNHLY and CDR2 FYNNEI. V was cut by 5 bases and J by 8 bases, with 19 bases left in between. The CDR3 nucleotides read TGTGCCAGCAGTTTCCCAGGGGAGGAGGGACATTCACCCCTCCACTTT. Encoded protein: CASSFPGEEGHSPLHF.

Note on this clonotype: Since a much larger clone is just one base distant, this may be a read error. V and J are TRBV7-9 and TRBJ1-6; D is undetermined. The germline V gene encodes CDR1 SEHNR and CDR2 FQNEAQ (reference sequence). The CDR3 spans 18 residues. The CDR3 is CVSSLAVGLSSYNSPLHF. CDR3 in DNA: TGTGTCAGCAGCTTAGCGGTTGGTCTTAGCTCCTATAATTCACCCCTCCACTTT.

The chain uses TRBV7-9 and TRBJ1-1; a possible D gene is TRBD1 (6 bases). Germline V gene sequence: CDR1 SEHNR, CDR2 FQNEAQ (reference sequence). V was trimmed by 0 bases and J by 1 base, leaving 12 bases between them. This CDR3 contains 16 residues. This chain's CDR3 is CASSLARRGENTEAFF. The DNA for the CDR3 is TGTGCCAGCAGCTTAGCCAGAAGGGGGGAGAACACTGAAGCTTTCTTT.

This clonotype was counted ten times or more. CDR3 in amino acids: CASSLGVGAANYEQYF. The DNA of the CDR3 is TGTGCCAGCAGCTTAGGGGTTGGGGCCGCAAACTACGAGCAGTACTTC. J is TRBJ2-7 and V is TRBV11-2, with D tentatively TRBD1 (5 bases). Germline-derived CDR1 and CDR2 are SGHAT and FQNNGV. This CDR3 region has 16 residues. V was clipped by 1 base and J by 3 bases, with 16 bases between them. The full variable domain, rest sourced from reference TRBV11-2 and TRBJ2-7, is EAGVAQSPRYKIIEKRQSVAFWCNPISGHATLYWYQQILGQGPKLLIQFQNNGVVDDSQLPKDRFSAERLKGVDSTLKIQPAKLEDSAVYLCASSLGVGAANYEQYFGPGTRLTVT.

This clonotype was seen ten or more times. J is TRBJ1-5 and V is TRBV24-1; a weak D match, TRBD1 (6 bases). V was cut by 11 bases and J by 1 base, with 17 bases left in between. This CDR3 spans 15 amino acids. CDR1 is KGHDR and CDR2 is SFDVKD in the germline V gene. CDR3 bases: TGTGCCAGCAGCCCTACAGGGTACAGCAATCAGCCCCAGCATTTT. Protein product: CASSPTGYSNQPQHF.

This clonotype showed up many times. The chain links TRBV29-1 to TRBJ1-1, with 11 bases that match TRBD1. Germline lookup yields CDR1 SQVTM and CDR2 ANQGSEA. The CDR3 runs to 15 residues. V lost 7 bases to trimming and J lost 3 bases; unmatched junction nucleotides: 10. The CDR3 loop reads CSAYRWGQGDTEAFF. The DNA for the CDR3 is TGCAGCGCCTACCGATGGGGACAGGGGGACACTGAAGCTTTCTTT.

The V call is TRBV10-3, the J call TRBJ2-3; tentatively, D is TRBD2 (6 bases). The CDR3 runs to 16 residues. Germline V gene data show CDR1 as ENHRY and CDR2 as SYGVKD. Deletions cut 4 bases from V and 1 base from J, with 15 bases between. The CDR3 region has the DNA TGTGCCATCAGTGGGTTTGGCAGGGAGGGCACAGATACGCAGTATTTT. This sequence encodes CAISGFGREGTDTQYF.

The chain couples TRBV30 to TRBJ2-5, with TRBD2 identical over 8 bases. The CDR3 is 14 amino acids. J was trimmed by 2 bases and V by 4 bases; bases with no gene match: 6. Looked up from germline, CDR1 is GTSNPN and CDR2 is SVGIG (reference sequence). This chain's CDR3 is CAWTPTSVQETQYF. Written as DNA, the CDR3 is TGTGCCTGGACGCCGACTAGCGTACAAGAGACCCAGTACTTC.

In this sample, this clonotype turned up a few times. Sequence at one end of the junction differs from germline and may be a read error. The CDR3 sequence: CASSYEFPERYGYTF. The CDR3 region has the DNA TGTGCCAGCAGTTACGAGTTTCCCGAGCGCTATGGCTACACCTTC. V usage is TRBV10-3 and J usage is TRBJ1-2; no firm D call. This CDR3 is built from 15 residues. Germline V gene lookup returns CDR1 ENHRY and CDR2 SYGVKD.

This clonotype was seen many times. The chain couples TRBV15 to TRBJ2-3; D remains ambiguous. V was pared by 0 bases and J by 2 bases, with 6 bases between. Germline V lookup: CDR1 LNHNV, CDR2 YYDKDF (reference sequence). The CDR3 is 14 residues long. The CDR3 DNA sequence: TGTGCCACCAGCAGAGATATCCACACAGATACGCAGTATTTT. This encodes CATSRDIHTDTQYF.

This chain links TRBV11-2 with TRBJ2-5; weak D call: TRBD1 (6 bases). Germline V gives CDR1 SGHAT, CDR2 FQNNGV. The CDR3 runs to 15 residues. The V end lost 6 bases, the J end lost 1 base, and 15 bases lay between the germline ends. This CDR3 is CASSLAGQFQETQYF. The DNA of the CDR3 is TGTGCCAGCAGTCTAGCCGGACAGTTCCAAGAGACCCAGTACTTC.

A remark on this clonotype: At one of its ends the junction is not consistent with the germline gene, which may arise from a read error. The chain has TRBV7-2 and TRBJ2-5; maybe TRBD1 (5 bases). CDR1 and CDR2 (germline): SGHTA, FQGNSA. The CDR3 runs 14 residues. The CDR3 DNA reads TGTGCCGGCAGCTTATGGCAGGGTCAAGAGACTCAGTACTTC. It is translated as CAGSLWQGQETQYF.

This clonotype occurred a few times. The chain carries TRBV7-2 and TRBJ2-3; 15 bases agree with TRBD2. Losses at the gene ends were 2 bases for V and 5 bases for J; bases not matched to a gene: 8. There are 18 residues in the CDR3. Germline loops: CDR1 SGHTA, CDR2 FQGNSA. The CDR3 coding sequence is TGTGCCAGCAGCTTACGGACTAGCGGGAGGGCGCGGCTAGATACGCAGTATTTT. Translating it yields CASSLRTSGRARLDTQYF.

V and J are TRBV25-1 and TRBJ1-6; D not resolved. Per the germline V gene, CDR1 is MGHDK and CDR2 is SYGVNS. This CDR3 is 18 amino acids long. V was clipped by 4 bases and J by 3 bases, with 19 bases between them. The CDR3 DNA reads TGTGCCAGCAGTGCTAGAGACAATACACGATTCTATAATTCACCCCTCCACTTT. It codes for CASSARDNTRFYNSPLHF. The full variable domain, completed using reference TRBV25-1 and TRBJ1-6, is EADIYQTPRYLVIGTGKKITLECSQTMGHDKMYWYQQDPGMELHLIHYSYGVNSTEKGDLSSESTVSRIRTEHFPLTLESARPSHTSQYLCASSARDNTRFYNSPLHFGNGTRLTVT.

The V and J genes are TRBV7-9 and TRBJ2-2; D unresolved. V lost 5 bases and J 5 bases, leaving 12 bases between the germline ends. This CDR3 spans 14 amino acids. Per germline, CDR1 SEHNR and CDR2 FQNEAQ (reference sequence). CDR3 in amino acids: CASSRSRATGELFF. The CDR3 nucleotides read TGTGCCAGCAGCCGGAGTAGGGCTACCGGGGAGCTGTTTTTT.